This is a list of T cell receptor beta chains from one sample in a study of graft-versus-host responses after intestinal transplantation. The method was immunoSEQ multiplex PCR; TCRdb's version includes in-frame clones alone and lacks a portion of them. This sample has around 33,000 clones; around 94% occur once, and the top ten carry about 0.78%. Sequencing was performed on PBMCs, taken 16 days after intestinal transplant. The receptors derive from a human patient who received an intestinal transplant, so some T cells may come from the graft donor. Both conserved end residues are part of each CDR3. D genes are given only for firm matches. Rows may omit the clone size; those that give it use once, few, many or a size class.

clone_size: -
v_call: TRBV27
j_call: TRBJ2-5
d_call: -
cdr3_aa: CASSLYGGETQYF
cdr3_nt: TGTGCCAGCAGTTTATATGGGGGAGAGACCCAGTACTTC

clone_size: -
v_call: TRBV28
j_call: TRBJ2-3
d_call: TRBD2
cdr3_aa: CASSLPSGISTDTQYF
cdr3_nt: TGTGCCAGCAGTTTACCCAGCGGGATCAGCACAGATACGCAGTATTTT

clone_size: -
v_call: TRBV27
j_call: TRBJ2-7
d_call: TRBD2
cdr3_aa: CASSPPWTSGRGTYEQYF
cdr3_nt: TGTGCCAGCAGTCCGCCCTGGACTAGCGGGAGGGGAACCTACGAGCAGTACTTC

clone_size: -
v_call: TRBV27
j_call: TRBJ2-5
d_call: TRBD1
cdr3_aa: CASSWGQGVGETQYF
cdr3_nt: TGTGCCAGCAGTTGGGGACAGGGGGTGGGAGAGACCCAGTACTTC

clone_size: few
v_call: TRBV7-3
j_call: TRBJ2-3
d_call: -
cdr3_aa: CASSSWGSLGVSTDTQYF
cdr3_nt: TGTGCCAGCAGTAGTTGGGGGAGTCTTGGAGTGAGCACAGATACGCAGTATTTT

clone_size: -
v_call: TRBV6-6
j_call: TRBJ2-7
d_call: -
cdr3_aa: CASSYSRPPLEQYF
cdr3_nt: TGTGCCAGCAGTTACTCCCGCCCCCCTCTCGAGCAGTACTTC

clone_size: -
v_call: TRBV29-1
j_call: TRBJ2-7
d_call: TRBD2
cdr3_aa: CSVQTSGPYEQYF
cdr3_nt: TGCAGCGTGCAGACTAGCGGGCCCTACGAGCAGTACTTC

clone_size: -
v_call: TRBV28
j_call: TRBJ1-1
d_call: -
cdr3_aa: CASSPVGLGTEAFF
cdr3_nt: TGTGCCAGCAGTCCGGTGGGTCTGGGCACTGAAGCTTTCTTT

clone_size: -
v_call: TRBV6-5
j_call: TRBJ2-7
d_call: TRBD1
cdr3_aa: CASGPGTGTYEQYF
cdr3_nt: TGTGCCAGCGGCCCCGGGACAGGGACCTACGAGCAGTACTTC

clone_size: -
v_call: TRBV28
j_call: TRBJ1-2
d_call: -
cdr3_aa: CASSLAVNYGYTF
cdr3_nt: TGTGCCAGCAGTTTAGCAGTTAACTATGGCTACACCTTC

clone_size: -
v_call: TRBV19
j_call: TRBJ2-7
d_call: TRBD2
cdr3_aa: CASSSLAGGPSEQYF
cdr3_nt: TGTGCCAGTAGTTCCCTAGCGGGAGGGCCCAGCGAGCAGTACTTC

clone_size: -
v_call: TRBV15
j_call: TRBJ1-5
d_call: -
cdr3_aa: CATNGQTSNQPQHF
cdr3_nt: TGTGCCACTAACGGACAGACTAGCAATCAGCCCCAGCATTTT

clone_size: -
v_call: TRBV30
j_call: TRBJ1-1
d_call: -
cdr3_aa: CAWSVQVTEAFF
cdr3_nt: TGTGCCTGGAGTGTCCAGGTGACTGAAGCTTTCTTT

clone_size: -
v_call: TRBV30
j_call: TRBJ2-4
d_call: TRBD2
cdr3_aa: CAWSFASGVNIQYF
cdr3_nt: TGTGCCTGGAGTTTTGCTAGCGGGGTAAACATTCAGTACTTC

clone_size: -
v_call: TRBV14
j_call: TRBJ2-7
d_call: TRBD1
cdr3_aa: CASSQGPETGGNSYSYEQYF
cdr3_nt: TGTGCCAGCAGCCAAGGTCCTGAAACAGGGGGGAATTCCTATTCCTACGAGCAGTACTTC

clone_size: -
v_call: TRBV7-7
j_call: TRBJ1-5
d_call: -
cdr3_aa: CASSPGLGQPQHF
cdr3_nt: TGTGCTAGCAGCCCAGGACTGGGGCAGCCCCAGCATTTT

clone_size: -
v_call: TRBV4-1
j_call: TRBJ2-1
d_call: -
cdr3_aa: CASSQDGSYNEQFF
cdr3_nt: TGCGCCAGCAGCCAAGACGGGTCGTACAATGAGCAGTTCTTC

clone_size: -
v_call: TRBV9
j_call: TRBJ2-5
d_call: -
cdr3_aa: CASSSPTGPAYQETQYF
cdr3_nt: TGTGCCAGCAGCTCGCCGACAGGACCCGCTTACCAAGAGACCCAGTACTTC

clone_size: -
v_call: TRBV10-3
j_call: TRBJ1-3
d_call: TRBD1
cdr3_aa: CAIIADREGNTIYF
cdr3_nt: TGTGCCATCATTGCCGACAGGGAAGGAAACACCATATATTTT

clone_size: -
v_call: TRBV19
j_call: TRBJ2-1
d_call: TRBD2
cdr3_aa: CASSIDHGLAGMSYNEQFF
cdr3_nt: TGTGCCAGTAGTATAGACCACGGACTAGCGGGGATGTCCTACAATGAGCAGTTCTTC

clone_size: -
v_call: TRBV28
j_call: TRBJ2-3
d_call: TRBD2
cdr3_aa: CATISSGDTQYF
cdr3_nt: TGTGCCACAATCTCTAGCGGAGATACGCAGTATTTT

clone_size: -
v_call: TRBV5-3
j_call: TRBJ1-1
d_call: -
cdr3_aa: CASSLRGTEAFF
cdr3_nt: TGTGCCAGCAGCCTTCGGGGTACTGAAGCTTTCTTT

clone_size: -
v_call: TRBV2
j_call: TRBJ2-7
d_call: -
cdr3_aa: CASSEEAIYEQYF
cdr3_nt: TGTGCCAGCAGTGAAGAGGCGATTTACGAGCAGTACTTC

clone_size: -
v_call: TRBV5-3
j_call: TRBJ1-4
d_call: -
cdr3_aa: CARSLTLPGGEKLFF
cdr3_nt: TGTGCCAGAAGCCTAACACTCCCCGGCGGGGAAAAACTGTTTTTT

clone_size: once
v_call: TRBV6-5
j_call: TRBJ2-7
d_call: -
cdr3_aa: CASSGARGLSYEQYF
cdr3_nt: TGTGCCAGCAGTGGCGCCAGGGGCCTTTCCTACGAGCAGTACTTC

clone_size: -
v_call: TRBV27
j_call: TRBJ2-7
d_call: -
cdr3_aa: CASSLTGKSSYEQYF
cdr3_nt: TGTGCCAGCAGTTTGACAGGAAAGAGCTCCTACGAGCAGTACTTC

clone_size: -
v_call: TRBV28
j_call: TRBJ2-5
d_call: TRBD2
cdr3_aa: CASNPLWPSGPQETQYF
cdr3_nt: TGTGCCAGCAATCCTCTGTGGCCTAGCGGGCCCCAAGAGACCCAGTACTTC

clone_size: -
v_call: TRBV5-1
j_call: TRBJ2-1
d_call: TRBD2
cdr3_aa: CASSLRTSGYLSSYNEQFF
cdr3_nt: TGCGCCAGCAGCCTTCGGACTAGCGGGTACCTTAGCTCCTACAATGAGCAGTTCTTC

clone_size: -
v_call: TRBV4-1
j_call: TRBJ1-1
d_call: -
cdr3_aa: CASSREEGVGTEAFF
cdr3_nt: TGCGCCAGCAGCCGAGAAGAGGGGGTAGGGACTGAAGCTTTCTTT

clone_size: -
v_call: TRBV15
j_call: TRBJ2-3
d_call: -
cdr3_aa: CATSKAGETDTQYF
cdr3_nt: TGTGCCACCAGCAAGGCAGGGGAAACAGATACGCAGTATTTT

clone_size: few
v_call: TRBV30
j_call: TRBJ2-5
d_call: -
cdr3_aa: CAFSPQETQYF
cdr3_nt: TGTGCCTTTAGTCCCCAAGAGACCCAGTACTTC

clone_size: -
v_call: TRBV11-2
j_call: TRBJ2-1
d_call: TRBD1
cdr3_aa: CASSLTGGGNEQFF
cdr3_nt: TGTGCCAGCAGCTTAACAGGGGGCGGGAATGAGCAGTTCTTC

clone_size: -
v_call: TRBV19
j_call: TRBJ1-6
d_call: TRBD1
cdr3_aa: CASTKGQERSPLHF
cdr3_nt: TGTGCCAGTACCAAGGGACAGGAGAGATCACCCCTCCACTTT

clone_size: -
v_call: TRBV28
j_call: TRBJ2-1
d_call: TRBD2
cdr3_aa: CASSWLAGGISNEQFF
cdr3_nt: TGTGCCAGCAGTTGGCTCGCGGGAGGAATATCAAATGAGCAGTTCTTC

clone_size: -
v_call: TRBV30
j_call: TRBJ2-7
d_call: TRBD2
cdr3_aa: CAWSLAGPYEQYF
cdr3_nt: TGTGCCTGGTCCCTAGCGGGTCCCTACGAGCAGTACTTC

clone_size: -
v_call: TRBV28
j_call: TRBJ1-4
d_call: TRBD1
cdr3_aa: CASNIQGAVANEKLFF
cdr3_nt: TGTGCCAGCAACATACAGGGGGCGGTGGCTAATGAAAAACTGTTTTTT

clone_size: -
v_call: TRBV7-9
j_call: TRBJ2-1
d_call: -
cdr3_aa: CASSLLSSIYNEQFF
cdr3_nt: TGTGCCAGCAGCTTATTGTCTAGTATTTACAATGAGCAGTTCTTC

clone_size: -
v_call: TRBV9
j_call: TRBJ2-5
d_call: TRBD1
cdr3_aa: CASSVGTGQETQYF
cdr3_nt: TGTGCCAGCAGCGTAGGGACAGGACAAGAGACCCAGTACTTC

clone_size: -
v_call: TRBV9
j_call: TRBJ1-3
d_call: -
cdr3_aa: CASSVGGTGNTIYF
cdr3_nt: TGTGCCAGCAGCGTAGGCGGTACAGGAAACACCATATATTTT

clone_size: -
v_call: TRBV27
j_call: TRBJ2-1
d_call: TRBD2
cdr3_aa: CASSLSGRSYNEQFF
cdr3_nt: TGTGCCAGCAGTTTAAGCGGGAGAAGCTACAATGAGCAGTTCTTC

clone_size: -
v_call: TRBV7-2
j_call: TRBJ2-7
d_call: TRBD1
cdr3_aa: CASSLTGTGVYEQYF
cdr3_nt: TGTGCCAGCAGTTTGACCGGGACAGGGGTCTACGAGCAGTACTTC

clone_size: once
v_call: TRBV30
j_call: TRBJ2-7
d_call: -
cdr3_aa: CAWSVGAGYYEQYF
cdr3_nt: TGTGCCTGGAGTGTAGGTGCAGGGTACTACGAGCAGTACTTC

clone_size: -
v_call: TRBV6-1
j_call: TRBJ2-7
d_call: -
cdr3_aa: CASTQGGWVSYEQYF
cdr3_nt: TGTGCCAGCACCCAGGGGGGTTGGGTCTCCTACGAGCAGTACTTC

clone_size: -
v_call: TRBV7-9
j_call: TRBJ1-5
d_call: -
cdr3_aa: CASSTVREPQHF
cdr3_nt: TGTGCCAGCAGCACTGTTAGGGAGCCCCAGCATTTT

clone_size: -
v_call: TRBV6-5
j_call: TRBJ1-1
d_call: -
cdr3_aa: CASSYSGGAQAFF
cdr3_nt: TGTGCCAGCAGTTACTCGGGTGGGGCCCAAGCTTTCTTT

clone_size: -
v_call: TRBV5-4
j_call: TRBJ2-1
d_call: -
cdr3_aa: CASSLFMSSYNEQFF
cdr3_nt: TGTGCCAGCAGCTTGTTTATGAGCTCCTACAATGAGCAGTTCTTC

clone_size: -
v_call: TRBV4-1
j_call: TRBJ2-2
d_call: TRBD1
cdr3_aa: CASSQGQGATGELFF
cdr3_nt: TGCGCCAGCAGCCAAGGACAGGGGGCGACCGGGGAGCTGTTTTTT

clone_size: -
v_call: TRBV10-3
j_call: TRBJ2-2
d_call: TRBD2
cdr3_aa: CAISPRGRLNTGELFF
cdr3_nt: TGTGCCATCAGTCCTCGCGGGAGGCTGAACACCGGGGAGCTGTTTTTT

clone_size: few
v_call: TRBV7-2
j_call: TRBJ2-7
d_call: TRBD1
cdr3_aa: CASSLRQGGRRDRVYEQYF
cdr3_nt: TGTGCCAGCAGCTTAAGGCAAGGGGGCAGGAGGGACAGGGTGTACGAGCAGTACTTC

clone_size: -
v_call: TRBV7-9
j_call: TRBJ2-1
d_call: -
cdr3_aa: CASSLDLYNEQFF
cdr3_nt: TGTGCCAGCAGCTTAGACCTCTACAATGAGCAGTTCTTC

clone_size: once
v_call: TRBV4-1
j_call: TRBJ2-5
d_call: TRBD2
cdr3_aa: CASSPPGLGGETQYF
cdr3_nt: TGCGCCAGCAGCCCCCCGGGACTAGGGGGAGAGACCCAGTACTTC

clone_size: -
v_call: TRBV9
j_call: TRBJ2-6
d_call: -
cdr3_aa: CASSSQYSGANVLTF
cdr3_nt: TGTGCCAGCAGCTCACAGTACTCTGGGGCCAACGTCCTGACTTTC

clone_size: -
v_call: TRBV6-5
j_call: TRBJ2-7
d_call: -
cdr3_aa: CASSGTAAFHEQYF
cdr3_nt: TGTGCCAGCAGTGGGACGGCCGCCTTCCACGAGCAGTACTTC

clone_size: -
v_call: TRBV19
j_call: TRBJ2-7
d_call: TRBD2
cdr3_aa: CASSINFVGTSGYEQYF
cdr3_nt: TGTGCCAGTAGTATAAATTTCGTGGGGACTAGCGGATACGAGCAGTACTTC